This T cell receptor (beta chain) originates from a study of blood T cell repertoires in COVID-19. The wider study: PBMCs, B-cell-depleted T cells, or T cells were the source of the cDNA or gDNA that made up the material.

This clone was seen only a few times. The CDR3 extends over 15 amino acids. CDR1 is MGHRA, CDR2 YSYEKL, per germline. V trimming: 2 bases; J trimming: 3 bases; junction bases outside the gene matches: 5. Repertoires were generated with immunoSEQ multiplex PCR, while TCRdb's copy carries only in-frame clones and drops some. Of approximately 94,000 clones in the sample, 85% to 90% were seen once. The chain has TRBV4-1 and TRBJ1-1, with 8 positions matching TRBD1. Material: peripheral blood. This TCR was sampled from a woman aged 70 to 79 with acute or convalescent COVID-19. CDR3 in amino acids: CASSQFPTGDTEAFF. The CDR3 nucleotides read TGCGCCAGCAGCCAATTCCCGACAGGGGACACTGAAGCTTTCTTT.